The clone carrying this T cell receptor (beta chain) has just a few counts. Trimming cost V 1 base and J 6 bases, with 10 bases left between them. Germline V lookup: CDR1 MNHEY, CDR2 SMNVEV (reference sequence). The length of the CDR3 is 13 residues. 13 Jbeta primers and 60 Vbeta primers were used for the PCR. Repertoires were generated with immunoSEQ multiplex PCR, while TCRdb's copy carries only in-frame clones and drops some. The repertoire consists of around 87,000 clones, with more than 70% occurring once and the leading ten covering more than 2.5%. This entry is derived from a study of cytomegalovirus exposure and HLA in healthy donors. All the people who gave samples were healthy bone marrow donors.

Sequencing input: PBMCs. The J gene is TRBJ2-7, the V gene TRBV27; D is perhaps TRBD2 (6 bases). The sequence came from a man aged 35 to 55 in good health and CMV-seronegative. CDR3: CASSLYRGTEQYF. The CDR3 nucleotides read TGTGCCAGCAGTTTATACCGGGGGACCGAGCAGTACTTC.